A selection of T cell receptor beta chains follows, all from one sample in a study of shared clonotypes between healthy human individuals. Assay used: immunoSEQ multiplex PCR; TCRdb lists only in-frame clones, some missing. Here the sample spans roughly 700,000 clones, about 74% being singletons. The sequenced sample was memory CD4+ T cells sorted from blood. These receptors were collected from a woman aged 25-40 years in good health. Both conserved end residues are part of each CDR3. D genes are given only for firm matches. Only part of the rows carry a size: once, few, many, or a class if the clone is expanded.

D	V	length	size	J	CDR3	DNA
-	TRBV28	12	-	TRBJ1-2	CASRTDGGGYTF	TGTGCCAGCAGGACGGACGGGGGAGGCTACACCTTC
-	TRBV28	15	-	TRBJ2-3	CASSSSRERLDTQYF	TGTGCCAGCAGTTCCTCTCGGGAGCGATTGGATACGCAGTATTTT
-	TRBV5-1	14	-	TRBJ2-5	CASSLEPAKETQYF	TGCGCCAGCAGCTTGGAGCCAGCCAAAGAGACCCAGTACTTC
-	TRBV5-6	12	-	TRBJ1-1	CASSLVDTEAFF	TGTGCCAGCAGCTTGGTGGATACCGAAGCTTTCTTT
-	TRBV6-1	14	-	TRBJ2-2	CATPSTGRWGELFF	TGTGCCACCCCGTCGACAGGGAGGTGGGGGGAGCTGTTTTTT
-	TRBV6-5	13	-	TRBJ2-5	CASSYVGQETQYF	TGTGCCAGCAGTTACGTGGGGCAAGAGACCCAGTACTTC
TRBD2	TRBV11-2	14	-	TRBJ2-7	CASRGTSGIYEQYF	TGTGCCAGCAGGGGGACTAGCGGGATCTACGAGCAGTACTTC
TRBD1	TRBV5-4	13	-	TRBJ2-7	CASSFDRGYEQYF	TGTGCCAGCAGCTTTGACAGGGGTTACGAGCAGTACTTC
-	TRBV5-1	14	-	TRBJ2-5	CASSLDLGGETQYF	TGCGCCAGCAGCTTGGACTTGGGTGGGGAGACCCAGTACTTC
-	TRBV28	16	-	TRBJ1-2	CASSSPTGQFNYGYTF	TGTGCCAGCAGCTCCCCGACAGGACAATTCAATTATGGCTACACCTTC
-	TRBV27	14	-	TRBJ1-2	CASSSGSSNYGYTF	TGTGCCAGCAGTTCGGGCAGCTCCAACTATGGCTACACCTTC
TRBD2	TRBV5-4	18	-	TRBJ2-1	CASSLAGGPSLLNNEQFF	TGTGCCAGCAGCTTGGCGGGAGGGCCTAGTTTGCTCAACAATGAGCAGTTCTTC
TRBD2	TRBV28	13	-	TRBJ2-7	CASYQTSGLLQYF	TGTGCCAGCTACCAGACTAGCGGGTTGTTGCAGTACTTC
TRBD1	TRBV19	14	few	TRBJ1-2	CASSIDGGGRGYTF	TGTGCCAGTAGTATAGACGGAGGGGGCAGGGGCTACACCTTC
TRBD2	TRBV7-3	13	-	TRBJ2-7	CASSPYSSGEQYF	TGTGCCAGCAGCCCCTACTCTAGCGGCGAGCAGTACTTC
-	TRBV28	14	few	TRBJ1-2	CASSPLTEFYGYTF	TGTGCCAGCAGTCCGCTGACAGAATTCTATGGCTACACCTTC
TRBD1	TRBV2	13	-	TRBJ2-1	CASTEDRENEQFF	TGTGCCAGCACCGAGGACAGGGAGAATGAGCAGTTCTTC
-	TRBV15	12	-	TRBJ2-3	CATSRSTDTQYF	TGTGCCACCTCACGAAGCACAGATACGCAGTATTTT
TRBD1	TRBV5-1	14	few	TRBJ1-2	CASSLWDREYGYTF	TGCGCCAGCAGCTTGTGGGACAGGGAGTATGGCTACACCTTC
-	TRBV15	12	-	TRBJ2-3	CATTAGLATQYF	TGTGCCACCACGGCAGGGTTGGCCACGCAGTATTTT
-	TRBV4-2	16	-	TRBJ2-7	CASSQGSQGLGDEQYF	TGTGCCAGCAGCCAGGGTAGCCAGGGCCTGGGGGACGAGCAGTACTTC
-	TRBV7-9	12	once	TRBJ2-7	CASSLAPYEQYF	TGTGCCAGCAGCTTAGCACCTTATGAGCAGTACTTC
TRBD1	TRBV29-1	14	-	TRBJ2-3	CSGRDRASTDTQYF	TGCAGCGGCCGGGACAGAGCTAGCACAGATACGCAGTATTTT
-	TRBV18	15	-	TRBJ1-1	CASSPERQVTTEAFF	TGTGCCAGCTCACCTGAGCGACAGGTGACCACTGAAGCTTTCTTT
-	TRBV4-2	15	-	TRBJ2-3	CASSQGSTGADTQYF	TGTGCCAGCAGCCAAGGGTCCACTGGAGCAGATACGCAGTATTTT
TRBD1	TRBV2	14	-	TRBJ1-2	CASNVGTGYSGYTF	TGTGCCAGCAATGTCGGGACAGGCTATTCTGGCTACACCTTC
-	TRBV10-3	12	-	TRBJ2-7	CAIMGSTYEQYF	TGTGCCATCATGGGCAGTACCTACGAGCAGTACTTC
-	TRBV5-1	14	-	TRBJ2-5	CASSLGVYQETQYF	TGCGCCAGCAGCTTGGGGGTGTACCAAGAGACCCAGTACTTC
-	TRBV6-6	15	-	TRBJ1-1	CASSREQGGSTEAFF	TGTGCCAGCAGCCGAGAGCAGGGAGGGAGTACTGAAGCTTTCTTT
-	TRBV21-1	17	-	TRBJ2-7	CASSNRTGSQSSYEQYF	TGTGCCAGCAGCAATAGAACAGGGTCCCAGAGCTCCTACGAGCAGTACTTC
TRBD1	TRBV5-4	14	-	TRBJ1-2	CASSSGQMGYGYTF	TGTGCCAGCAGCTCGGGACAGATGGGGTATGGCTACACCTTC
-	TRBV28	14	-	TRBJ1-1	CASSSYSMNTEAFF	TGTGCCAGCAGTAGCTACAGTATGAACACTGAAGCTTTCTTT
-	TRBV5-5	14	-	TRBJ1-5	CASSLYPSNQPQHF	TGTGCCAGCAGCTTATACCCAAGCAATCAGCCCCAGCATTTT
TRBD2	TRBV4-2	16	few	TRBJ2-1	CASSQNPQREYNEQFF	TGTGCCAGCAGCCAAAACCCCCAGCGGGAGTACAATGAGCAGTTCTTC
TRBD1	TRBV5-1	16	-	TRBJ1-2	CASSLGTGPPNYGYTF	TGCGCCAGCAGCTTGGGGACAGGGCCTCCCAACTATGGCTACACCTTC
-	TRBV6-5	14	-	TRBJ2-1	CASRRQGLYNEQFF	TGTGCCAGCAGACGACAGGGACTCTACAATGAGCAGTTCTTC
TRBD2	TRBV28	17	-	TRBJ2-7	CASSLMLAGVRTGEQYF	TGTGCCAGCAGTTTAATGCTAGCGGGAGTAAGAACAGGCGAGCAGTACTTC
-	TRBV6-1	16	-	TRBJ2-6	CASSEASRTGANVLTF	TGTGCCAGCAGTGAAGCGAGCCGAACTGGGGCCAACGTCCTGACTTTC
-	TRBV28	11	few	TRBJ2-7	CASSAEYEQYF	TGTGCCAGCAGTGCCGAGTACGAGCAGTACTTC
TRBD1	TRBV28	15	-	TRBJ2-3	CASSNRGIFTDTQYF	TGTGCCAGCAGCAACAGGGGGATTTTCACAGATACGCAGTATTTT
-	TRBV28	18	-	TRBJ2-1	CATIGILGESSSYNEQFF	TGTGCCACCATAGGTATATTAGGGGAATCGTCTAGCTACAATGAGCAGTTCTTC
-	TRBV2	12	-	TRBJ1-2	CASRATNYGYTF	TGTGCCAGCAGGGCAACGAACTATGGCTACACCTTC
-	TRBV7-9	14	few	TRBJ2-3	CASSVGDGTDTQYF	TGTGCCAGCAGCGTTGGGGACGGAACAGATACGCAGTATTTT
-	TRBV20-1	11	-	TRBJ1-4	CSAKSNEKLFF	TGCAGTGCTAAGAGTAATGAAAAACTGTTTTTT
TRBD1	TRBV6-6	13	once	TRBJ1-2	CASSNRGGYGYTF	TGTGCCAGCAGCAACAGGGGCGGCTATGGCTACACCTTC
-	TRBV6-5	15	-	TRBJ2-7	CASSPSGPGEYEQYF	TGTGCCAGCAGTCCCTCTGGGCCCGGGGAATACGAGCAGTACTTC
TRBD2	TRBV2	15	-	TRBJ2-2	CASSPGLQNTGELFF	TGTGCCAGCAGTCCGGGACTACAGAACACCGGGGAGCTGTTTTTT